This is a list of T cell receptor beta chains from one sample in a study of blood T cells in healthy people across ages. TCRdb re-derived calls from the 5' RACE reads in MiXCR, one entry per CDR3 protein. The sample has roughly 700,000 distinct CDR3 sequences, more than 40% seen once. Material for sequencing was blood. Source of these receptors: a woman aged 60-70 years in good health. Each CDR3 is given with its conserved first and last residue. Fields, in order: J gene, D gene, clone size, V gene, CDR3 protein, CDR3 DNA. A D gene is named only where the DNA matches it firmly. The size entry is marked missing in some rows and otherwise reads once, few, many or a size class.

j_gene: TRBJ1-4
d_gene: .
abundance: .
v_gene: TRBV11-2
CDR3aa: CASSSDSFNEKLFF
CDR3nt: TGTGCCAGCAGCTCGGACAGCTTTAATGAAAAACTGTTTTTT

j_gene: TRBJ2-5
d_gene: .
abundance: .
v_gene: TRBV6-5
CDR3aa: CASSSTTGDEQYF
CDR3nt: TGTGCCAGCAGTTCTACAACCGGGGATGAGCAGTACTTC

j_gene: TRBJ2-7
d_gene: .
abundance: .
v_gene: TRBV12-3/TRBV12-4
CDR3aa: CASSFGRGINEQYF
CDR3nt: TGTGCCAGCAGTTTCGGCAGGGGAATAAATGAGCAGTACTTC

j_gene: TRBJ2-7
d_gene: .
abundance: .
v_gene: TRBV7-2
CDR3aa: CASSSTPGTEQYF
CDR3nt: TGTGCCAGCAGCTCAACCCCCGGGACAGAGCAGTACTTC

j_gene: TRBJ1-1
d_gene: .
abundance: few
v_gene: TRBV29-1
CDR3aa: CSVEQGPGSPEAFF
CDR3nt: TGCAGCGTTGAACAGGGCCCCGGAAGTCCTGAAGCTTTCTTT

j_gene: TRBJ2-1
d_gene: .
abundance: .
v_gene: TRBV5-1
CDR3aa: CASSSNLYNEQFF
CDR3nt: TGCGCCAGCAGCTCGAACCTCTACAATGAGCAGTTCTTC

j_gene: TRBJ2-5
d_gene: TRBD2
abundance: .
v_gene: TRBV18
CDR3aa: CASSPQLAGRGEETQYF
CDR3nt: TGTGCCAGCTCACCACAACTAGCGGGACGGGGCGAAGAGACCCAGTACTTC

j_gene: TRBJ1-2
d_gene: .
abundance: few
v_gene: TRBV4-1
CDR3aa: CASSQTTGPNYGYTF
CDR3nt: TGCGCCAGCAGCCAAACGACAGGCCCTAACTATGGCTACACCTTC

j_gene: TRBJ2-5
d_gene: .
abundance: .
v_gene: TRBV5-1
CDR3aa: CASSSDRYVQYF
CDR3nt: TGCGCCAGCAGCAGTGACAGATACGTGCAGTACTTC

j_gene: TRBJ2-7
d_gene: .
abundance: .
v_gene: TRBV6-5
CDR3aa: CASRTSLFYEQYF
CDR3nt: TGTGCCAGCCGGACAAGCCTCTTTTACGAGCAGTACTTC

j_gene: TRBJ2-7
d_gene: .
abundance: few
v_gene: TRBV12-3/TRBV12-4
CDR3aa: CASRPNDISYEQYF
CDR3nt: TGTGCCAGCAGACCTAACGACATATCCTACGAGCAGTACTTC

j_gene: TRBJ2-7
d_gene: .
abundance: .
v_gene: TRBV5-6
CDR3aa: CASSLAVPYEQYF
CDR3nt: TGTGCCAGCAGCTTGGCTGTCCCCTACGAGCAGTACTTC

j_gene: TRBJ1-6
d_gene: .
abundance: .
v_gene: TRBV4-3
CDR3aa: CASSQADSYSPLHF
CDR3nt: TGCGCCAGCAGCCAAGCGGACAGTTATTCACCCCTCCACTTT

j_gene: TRBJ1-1
d_gene: .
abundance: .
v_gene: TRBV12-3/TRBV12-4
CDR3aa: CASSPRTGQFTEAFF
CDR3nt: TGTGCCAGCAGCCCCCGGACGGGCCAGTTCACTGAAGCTTTCTTT

j_gene: TRBJ2-7
d_gene: .
abundance: few
v_gene: TRBV27
CDR3aa: CASSTNPFSGYEQYF
CDR3nt: TGTGCCAGCAGTACCAACCCCTTCTCCGGATACGAGCAGTACTTC

j_gene: TRBJ2-5
d_gene: TRBD2
abundance: .
v_gene: TRBV5-1
CDR3aa: CASSPGVVGLAGSRETQYF
CDR3nt: TGCGCCAGCAGCCCGGGGGTGGTTGGACTAGCGGGAAGTAGAGAGACCCAGTACTTC

j_gene: TRBJ2-3
d_gene: TRBD1
abundance: many
v_gene: TRBV20-1
CDR3aa: CSARARTGQDTQYF
CDR3nt: TGCAGTGCTAGAGCAAGGACAGGGCAAGATACGCAGTATTTT

j_gene: TRBJ1-5
d_gene: .
abundance: few
v_gene: TRBV4-2
CDR3aa: CASSQDEHADRAQHF
CDR3nt: TGTGCCAGCAGCCAAGATGAGCACGCCGATAGGGCCCAGCATTTT

j_gene: TRBJ2-1
d_gene: .
abundance: .
v_gene: TRBV5-1
CDR3aa: CAGSLGVSEQFF
CDR3nt: TGCGCCGGCAGCTTGGGGGTCAGTGAGCAGTTCTTC

j_gene: TRBJ2-1
d_gene: TRBD2
abundance: .
v_gene: TRBV29-1
CDR3aa: CSVGGTSRNEQFF
CDR3nt: TGCAGCGTGGGGGGGACTAGCCGAAATGAGCAGTTCTTC

j_gene: TRBJ1-5
d_gene: .
abundance: many
v_gene: TRBV6-5
CDR3aa: CASRPGASNQPQHF
CDR3nt: TGTGCCAGCAGACCAGGGGCGAGCAATCAGCCCCAGCATTTT

j_gene: TRBJ2-7
d_gene: .
abundance: .
v_gene: TRBV7-8
CDR3aa: CASSLYSGSSYEQYF
CDR3nt: TGTGCCAGCAGCTTATATTCCGGTAGCTCCTACGAGCAGTACTTC

j_gene: TRBJ2-2
d_gene: .
abundance: .
v_gene: TRBV11-1
CDR3aa: CASSSGTLFPGELFF
CDR3nt: TGTGCCAGCAGCTCCGGGACTCTATTCCCCGGGGAGCTGTTTTTT

j_gene: TRBJ2-5
d_gene: .
abundance: .
v_gene: TRBV27
CDR3aa: CASSPPRSALLQTQYF
CDR3nt: TGTGCCAGCAGTCCCCCGCGCTCCGCCCTCCTCCAGACCCAGTACTTC

j_gene: TRBJ1-4
d_gene: .
abundance: .
v_gene: TRBV7-9
CDR3aa: CASARSGGEKLFF
CDR3nt: TGTGCCAGCGCTAGGTCGGGGGGTGAAAAACTGTTTTTT

j_gene: TRBJ1-2
d_gene: TRBD1
abundance: .
v_gene: TRBV6-1
CDR3aa: CASREQGTYGYTF
CDR3nt: TGTGCCAGCAGAGAACAGGGGACCTATGGCTACACCTTC

j_gene: TRBJ2-1
d_gene: TRBD2
abundance: .
v_gene: TRBV10-3
CDR3aa: CAISGTRGDNEQFF
CDR3nt: TGTGCCATCAGCGGGACGCGGGGGGACAATGAGCAGTTCTTC

j_gene: TRBJ2-1
d_gene: .
abundance: .
v_gene: TRBV25-1
CDR3aa: CASTSRDQAYNEQFF
CDR3nt: TGTGCCAGCACCAGCCGGGACCAAGCCTACAATGAGCAGTTCTTC

j_gene: TRBJ2-5
d_gene: .
abundance: .
v_gene: TRBV7-2
CDR3aa: CASTATGQETQYF
CDR3nt: TGTGCCAGCACCGCCACGGGTCAAGAGACCCAGTACTTC

j_gene: TRBJ2-3
d_gene: .
abundance: .
v_gene: TRBV20-1
CDR3aa: CSATHRGGADTQYF
CDR3nt: TGCAGTGCTACACACAGGGGAGGGGCAGATACGCAGTATTTT

j_gene: TRBJ2-7
d_gene: TRBD2
abundance: .
v_gene: TRBV6-2/TRBV6-3
CDR3aa: CASSYSNGLAGIHEQYF
CDR3nt: TGTGCCAGCAGTTACTCGAACGGTCTAGCGGGAATCCACGAGCAGTACTTC

j_gene: TRBJ1-5
d_gene: .
abundance: once
v_gene: TRBV2
CDR3aa: CASSGTNSNQPQHF
CDR3nt: TGTGCCAGCAGCGGGACAAATAGCAATCAGCCCCAGCATTTT

j_gene: TRBJ2-3
d_gene: .
abundance: few
v_gene: TRBV7-2
CDR3aa: CASSIGLNADTQYF
CDR3nt: TGTGCCAGCAGCATAGGACTAAATGCAGATACGCAGTATTTT

j_gene: TRBJ2-1
d_gene: .
abundance: .
v_gene: TRBV27
CDR3aa: CASSLEGPNEQFF
CDR3nt: TGTGCCAGCAGTTTAGAGGGACCCAATGAGCAGTTCTTC

j_gene: TRBJ2-1
d_gene: TRBD2
abundance: .
v_gene: TRBV20-1
CDR3aa: CSESRGELYNEQFF
CDR3nt: TGCAGTGAGTCGCGGGGGGAGCTGTACAATGAGCAGTTCTTC

j_gene: TRBJ2-7
d_gene: .
abundance: .
v_gene: TRBV27
CDR3aa: CASSLSKAYEQYF
CDR3nt: TGTGCCAGCAGTTTATCGAAGGCCTACGAGCAGTACTTC

j_gene: TRBJ2-7
d_gene: .
abundance: few
v_gene: TRBV7-2
CDR3aa: CASRLGWSSYEQYF
CDR3nt: TGTGCCAGCAGATTAGGTTGGAGCTCCTACGAGCAGTACTTC

j_gene: TRBJ2-7
d_gene: TRBD1
abundance: .
v_gene: TRBV15
CDR3aa: CATSSPGQGSYEQYF
CDR3nt: TGTGCCACCAGCAGCCCGGGACAGGGATCCTACGAGCAGTACTTC

j_gene: TRBJ2-5
d_gene: TRBD2
abundance: .
v_gene: TRBV7-2
CDR3aa: CASSLGVAGGETQYF
CDR3nt: TGTGCCAGCAGCTTAGGGGTAGCGGGAGGAGAGACCCAGTACTTC

j_gene: TRBJ2-1
d_gene: .
abundance: .
v_gene: TRBV3-1
CDR3aa: CASTQWPRVKNNEQFF
CDR3nt: TGTGCCAGCACTCAGTGGCCTCGAGTTAAGAACAATGAGCAGTTCTTC

j_gene: TRBJ2-7
d_gene: TRBD1
abundance: .
v_gene: TRBV4-1
CDR3aa: CASSQETRGTYEQYF
CDR3nt: TGCGCCAGCAGCCAAGAAACCAGGGGGACCTACGAGCAGTACTTC

j_gene: TRBJ2-7
d_gene: .
abundance: .
v_gene: TRBV28
CDR3aa: CASSLRRDYEQYF
CDR3nt: TGTGCCAGCAGTTTACGGCGGGACTACGAGCAGTACTTC

j_gene: TRBJ1-5
d_gene: .
abundance: once
v_gene: TRBV20-1
CDR3aa: CSARASGQGGNQPQHF
CDR3nt: TGCAGTGCTAGAGCCTCAGGGCAAGGGGGCAATCAGCCCCAGCATTTT